The 11 T cell receptor beta chains presented below share a single source sample, sequenced in a study of T-cell memory formation after mild COVID-19. A single record per CDR3 protein comes from TCRdb applying MiXCR to the 5' RACE reads. The table lists 340,000 or so distinct CDR3 sequences, 10% to 15% of them singletons. Sequencing was done on a sample of PBMCs or a T cell subset sorted from them (not recorded which). The receptors derive from a man aged 18-30 years who had mild COVID-19 (a few samples of this study predate the infection). Cell type and time point are not known.

The chain uses TRBV20-1 and TRBJ1-4; TRBD1 matches at 9 bases. The J segment lost 0 bases and the V segment lost 5 bases, leaving 1 base of the junction unmatched. The CDR3 has 14 residues. Germline V lookup: CDR1 DFQATT, CDR2 SNEGSKA (reference sequence). The CDR3 DNA reads as TGCAGTGCTCGACAGGGGGCAACTAATGAAAAACTGTTTTTT. Its translation: CSARQGATNEKLFF.

The chain is built from TRBV20-1 and TRBJ2-3; either TRBD1 or TRBD2 may fit D (6 bases each). CDR3 length: 13 residues. From germline, CDR1 is DFQATT and CDR2 SNEGSKA (reference sequence). The CDR3 reads CQAWGASTDTQYF. The CDR3 region has the DNA TGCCAAGCGTGGGGGGCTAGCACAGATACGCAGTATTTT.

The chain couples TRBV7-2 to TRBJ2-7; the match to TRBD1 covers 8 bases. The ends lost 6 bases at V and 2 bases at J; junction bases unmatched: 9. Germline-derived CDR1 and CDR2 are SGHTA and FQGNSA. The length of the CDR3 is 15 residues. The DNA for the CDR3 is TGTGCCAGCAGTCAGTATCAACAGGGGGCCTACGAGCAGTACTTC. It codes for CASSQYQQGAYEQYF. The full variable domain, in which reference TRBV7-2 and TRBJ2-7 provide the parts outside the CDR3, is GAGVSQSPSNKVTEKGKDVELRCDPISGHTALYWYRQSLGQGLEFLIYFQGNSAPDKSGLPSDRFSAERTGGSVSTLTIQRTQQEDSAVYLCASSQYQQGAYEQYFGPGTRLTVT.

This clonotype was seen a handful of times. The chain is built from TRBV5-6 and TRBJ1-5; D not resolved. CDR1 is SGHDT and CDR2 is YYEEEE in the germline V gene. The V and J ends lost 4 bases and 5 bases respectively, with 7 bases between them. This CDR3 is 12 amino acids long. The CDR3 sequence is CASSRSHQPQHF. The CDR3 DNA reads as TGTGCCAGCAGCAGGAGTCATCAGCCCCAGCATTTT.

The rearrangement links TRBV24-1 to TRBJ2-2; D might be TRBD2 (5 bases). The V gene lost 8 bases and the J gene lost 4 bases, with 10 bases spanning the gap. This CDR3 contains 13 residues. Germline loops: CDR1 KGHDR, CDR2 SFDVKD. CDR3: CATTGVGTGELFF. CDR3 coding DNA: TGTGCCACCACCGGGGTGGGCACCGGGGAGCTGTTTTTT.

This clonotype was counted a few times. This chain joins TRBV7-3 and TRBJ2-3; 8 bases align to TRBD2. This CDR3 comprises 15 residues. V was pared by 5 bases and J by 5 bases, with 9 bases of the junction left unmatched. The germline gives CDR1 SGHTA, CDR2 FQGTGA. Here the CDR3 DNA reads TGTGCCAGCAGCAAAAGGACTAGCACGATAGATACGCAGTATTTT. It encodes CASSKRTSTIDTQYF.

This clonotype was observed a few times. The chain uses TRBV6-5 and TRBJ1-1; D is uncertain. Germline V gene lookup returns CDR1 MNHEY and CDR2 SVGAGI. The CDR3 has 14 residues. V dropped 0 bases and J dropped 7 bases, with 12 bases sitting between them. CDR3: CASSYSRGEGEAFF. DNA for the CDR3: TGTGCCAGCAGTTACTCGCGGGGAGAAGGTGAAGCTTTCTTT.

About this clonotype itself: A much larger clone differs by one base, so this may be a read error. This sequence joins TRBV7-9 and TRBJ2-7; 7 bases are shared with TRBD2. Trimming cost V 5 bases and J 5 bases; bases outside gene matches: 18. This CDR3 spans 17 amino acids. Germline-derived CDR1 and CDR2 are SEHNR and FQNEAQ (reference sequence). CDR3 bases: TGTGCCAGCAGCCCGGGAAGTAGCGGGCTGTCCGGGCACGAGCAGTACTTC. Its protein product is CASSPGSSGLSGHEQYF.

This clonotype was seen more than once but under ten times. This chain links TRBV29-1 with TRBJ1-2; no firm D call. The CDR3 has 12 residues. Germline CDR1 is SQVTM and CDR2 is ANQGSEA. The V and J ends lost 6 bases and 0 bases respectively, with 8 bases between them. The CDR3 sequence is CSVGAPNYGYTF. CDR3 bases: TGCAGCGTCGGAGCGCCTAACTATGGCTACACCTTC.

The chain joins TRBV11-2 to TRBJ1-3, with D tentatively TRBD1 (5 bases). Per the germline V gene, CDR1 is SGHAT and CDR2 is FQNNGV. This CDR3 contains 13 residues. V was shortened by 3 bases and J by 5 bases, with 8 bases between the two germline ends. CDR3 nucleotides: TGTGCCAGCAGCTTCGAGGGGAGAAACACCATATATTTT. This encodes CASSFEGRNTIYF.

The CDR3 DNA follows: TGCGCCAGCAGCCAAGGCCTTCGGACCACCATGGGCATACCCCTCCACTTT. It translates to CASSQGLRTTMGIPLHF. The chain is built from TRBV4-1 and TRBJ1-6; D is ambiguous. The CDR3 has 17 amino acids. Germline V gene lookup returns CDR1 MGHRA and CDR2 YSYEKL. V was cut by 1 base and J by 12 bases, with 22 bases left in between.